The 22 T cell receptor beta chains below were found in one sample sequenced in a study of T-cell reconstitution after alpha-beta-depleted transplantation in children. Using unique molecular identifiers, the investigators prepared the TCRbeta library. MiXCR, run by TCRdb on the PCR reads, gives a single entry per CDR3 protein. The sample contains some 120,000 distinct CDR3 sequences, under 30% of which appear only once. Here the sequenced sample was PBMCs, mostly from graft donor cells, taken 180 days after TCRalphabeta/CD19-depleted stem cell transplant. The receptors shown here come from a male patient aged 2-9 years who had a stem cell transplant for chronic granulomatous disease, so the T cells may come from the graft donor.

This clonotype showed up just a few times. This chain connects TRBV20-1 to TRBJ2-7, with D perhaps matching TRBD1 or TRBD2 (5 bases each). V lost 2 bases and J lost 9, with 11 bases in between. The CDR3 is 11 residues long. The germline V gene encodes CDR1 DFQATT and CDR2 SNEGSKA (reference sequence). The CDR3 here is CSARQPGGQYF. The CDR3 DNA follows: TGCAGTGCTAGACAGCCTGGGGGGCAGTACTTC.

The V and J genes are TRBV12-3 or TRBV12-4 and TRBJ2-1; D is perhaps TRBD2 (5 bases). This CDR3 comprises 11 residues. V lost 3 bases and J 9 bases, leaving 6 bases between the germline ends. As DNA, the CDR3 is TGTGCCAGCAGTTTCGGGGTTGAGCAGTTCTTC. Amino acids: CASSFGVEQFF.

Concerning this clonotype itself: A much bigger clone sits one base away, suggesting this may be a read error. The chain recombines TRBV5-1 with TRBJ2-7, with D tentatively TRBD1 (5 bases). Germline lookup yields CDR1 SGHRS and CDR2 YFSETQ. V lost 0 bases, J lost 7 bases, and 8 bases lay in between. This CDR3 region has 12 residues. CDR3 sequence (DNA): TGCGCCAGCAGCTTGGACAGGCAGGAGCAGTACTTC. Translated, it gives CASSLDRQEQYF.

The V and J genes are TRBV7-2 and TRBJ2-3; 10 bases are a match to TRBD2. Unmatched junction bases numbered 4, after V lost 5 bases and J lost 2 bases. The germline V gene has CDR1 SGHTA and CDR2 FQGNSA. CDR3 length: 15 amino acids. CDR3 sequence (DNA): TGTGCCAGCAGCCCTAGCGGGGGCTTCACAGATACGCAGTATTTT. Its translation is CASSPSGGFTDTQYF.

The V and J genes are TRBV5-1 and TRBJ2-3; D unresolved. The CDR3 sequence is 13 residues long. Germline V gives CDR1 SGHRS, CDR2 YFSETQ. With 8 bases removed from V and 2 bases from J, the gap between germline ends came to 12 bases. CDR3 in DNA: TGCGCCAGTAACAAGGCCCTCACAGATACGCAGTATTTT. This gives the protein CASNKALTDTQYF.

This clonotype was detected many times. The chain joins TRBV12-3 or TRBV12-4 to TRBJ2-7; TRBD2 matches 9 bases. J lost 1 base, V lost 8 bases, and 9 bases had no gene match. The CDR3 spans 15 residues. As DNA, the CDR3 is TGTGCCAGCCTCCCCGCGGGACTAGCATCCTACGAGCAGTACTTC. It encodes CASLPAGLASYEQYF.

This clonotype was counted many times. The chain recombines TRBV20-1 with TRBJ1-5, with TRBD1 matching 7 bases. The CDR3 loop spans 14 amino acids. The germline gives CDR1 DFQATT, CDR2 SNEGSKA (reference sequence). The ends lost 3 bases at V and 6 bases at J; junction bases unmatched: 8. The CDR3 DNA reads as TGCAGTGCTAGGGTGACAGGGTCTGGTCAGCCCCAGCATTTT. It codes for CSARVTGSGQPQHF.

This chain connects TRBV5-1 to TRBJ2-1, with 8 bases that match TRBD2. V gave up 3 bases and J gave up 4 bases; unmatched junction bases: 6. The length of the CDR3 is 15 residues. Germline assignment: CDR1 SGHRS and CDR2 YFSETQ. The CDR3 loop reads CASSSGLDRYNEQFF. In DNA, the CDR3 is TGCGCCAGCAGCTCGGGACTAGACCGTTACAATGAGCAGTTCTTC.

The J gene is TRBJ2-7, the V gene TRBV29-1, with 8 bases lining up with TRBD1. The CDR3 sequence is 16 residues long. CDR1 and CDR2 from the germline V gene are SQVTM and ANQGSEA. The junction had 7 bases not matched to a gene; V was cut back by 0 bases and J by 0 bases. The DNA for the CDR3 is TGCAGCGTTGAAGATCTAGGACAGGGTGGCTCCTACGAGCAGTACTTC. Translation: CSVEDLGQGGSYEQYF.

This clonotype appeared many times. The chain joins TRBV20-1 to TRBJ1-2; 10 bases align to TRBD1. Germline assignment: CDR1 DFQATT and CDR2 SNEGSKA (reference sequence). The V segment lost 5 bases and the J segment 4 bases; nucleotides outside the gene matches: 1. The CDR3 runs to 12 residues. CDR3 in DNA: TGCAGTGCTGGGGACAGGGGCTATGGCTACACCTTC. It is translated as CSAGDRGYGYTF.

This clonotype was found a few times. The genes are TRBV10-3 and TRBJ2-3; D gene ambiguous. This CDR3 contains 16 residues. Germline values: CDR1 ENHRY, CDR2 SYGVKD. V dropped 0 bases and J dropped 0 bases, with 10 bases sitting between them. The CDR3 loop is CAISESWTTSTDTQYF. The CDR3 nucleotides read TGTGCCATCAGTGAGTCGTGGACGACTAGCACAGATACGCAGTATTTT.

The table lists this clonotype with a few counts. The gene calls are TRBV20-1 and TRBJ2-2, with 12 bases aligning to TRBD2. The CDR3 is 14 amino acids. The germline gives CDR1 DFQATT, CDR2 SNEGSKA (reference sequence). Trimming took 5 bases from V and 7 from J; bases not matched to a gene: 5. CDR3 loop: CSAGTSGFIGELFF. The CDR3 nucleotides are TGCAGTGCTGGGACTAGCGGGTTCATCGGGGAGCTGTTTTTT.

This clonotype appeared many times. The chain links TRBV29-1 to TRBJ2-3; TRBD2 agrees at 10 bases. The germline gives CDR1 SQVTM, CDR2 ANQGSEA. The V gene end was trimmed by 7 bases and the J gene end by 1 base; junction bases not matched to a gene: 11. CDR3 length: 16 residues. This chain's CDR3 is CSGGGLAVRGTDTQYF. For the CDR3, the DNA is TGCAGCGGTGGTGGACTAGCGGTCAGAGGCACAGATACGCAGTATTTT.

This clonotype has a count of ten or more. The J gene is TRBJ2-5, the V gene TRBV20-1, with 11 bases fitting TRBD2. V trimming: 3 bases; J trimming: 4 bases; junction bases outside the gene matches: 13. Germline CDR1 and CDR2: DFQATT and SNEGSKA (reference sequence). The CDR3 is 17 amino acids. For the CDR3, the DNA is TGCAGTGCTAGTTCGTTAAGACTAGCGGGGTTCTTAGAGACCCAGTACTTC. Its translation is CSASSLRLAGFLETQYF.

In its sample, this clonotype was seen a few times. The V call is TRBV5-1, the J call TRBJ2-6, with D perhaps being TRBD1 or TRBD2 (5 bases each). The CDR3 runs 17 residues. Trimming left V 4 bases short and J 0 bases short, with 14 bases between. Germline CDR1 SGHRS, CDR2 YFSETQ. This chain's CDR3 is CASSGTDLNSGANVLTF. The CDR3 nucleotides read TGCGCCAGCAGCGGGACCGATCTCAACTCTGGGGCCAACGTCCTGACTTTC.

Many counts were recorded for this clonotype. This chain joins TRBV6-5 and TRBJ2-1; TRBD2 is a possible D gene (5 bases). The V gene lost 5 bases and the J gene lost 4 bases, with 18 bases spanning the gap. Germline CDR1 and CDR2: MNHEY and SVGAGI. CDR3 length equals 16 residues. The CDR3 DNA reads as TGTGCCAGCAGTACCAGAAGAGGACTGAGATACAATGAGCAGTTCTTC. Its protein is CASSTRRGLRYNEQFF.

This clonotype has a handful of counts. CDR3 residues: CASSFWREFGNEQFF. The DNA for the CDR3 is TGTGCCAGCAGTTTTTGGCGGGAGTTTGGCAATGAGCAGTTCTTC. The chain is built from TRBV12-3 or TRBV12-4 and TRBJ2-1; 7 bases are a match to TRBD2. This CDR3 has 15 residues. The V gene end was trimmed by 3 bases and the J gene end by 6 bases; junction bases not matched to a gene: 8.

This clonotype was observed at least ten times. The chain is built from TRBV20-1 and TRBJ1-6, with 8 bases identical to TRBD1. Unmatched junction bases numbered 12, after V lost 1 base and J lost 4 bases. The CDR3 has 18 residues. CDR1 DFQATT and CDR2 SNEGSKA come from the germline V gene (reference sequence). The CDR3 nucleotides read TGCAGTGCTAGAGGGACTCCGGGACAGGCTCCTTATAATTCACCCCTCCACTTT. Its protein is CSARGTPGQAPYNSPLHF.

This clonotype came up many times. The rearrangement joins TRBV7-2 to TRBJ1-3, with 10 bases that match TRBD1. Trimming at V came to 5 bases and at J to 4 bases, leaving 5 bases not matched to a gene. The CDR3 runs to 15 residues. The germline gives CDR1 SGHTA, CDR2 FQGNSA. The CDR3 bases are TGTGCCAGCAGCCTAAGGACAGGGGGAGGAAACACCATATATTTT. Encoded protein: CASSLRTGGGNTIYF.

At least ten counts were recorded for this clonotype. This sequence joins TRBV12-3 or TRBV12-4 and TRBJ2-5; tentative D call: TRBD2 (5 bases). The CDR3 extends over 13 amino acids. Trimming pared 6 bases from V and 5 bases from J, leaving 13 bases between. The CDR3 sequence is CASSGRGQETQYF. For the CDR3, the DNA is TGTGCCAGCAGCGGCAGAGGGCAGGAGACCCAGTACTTC.

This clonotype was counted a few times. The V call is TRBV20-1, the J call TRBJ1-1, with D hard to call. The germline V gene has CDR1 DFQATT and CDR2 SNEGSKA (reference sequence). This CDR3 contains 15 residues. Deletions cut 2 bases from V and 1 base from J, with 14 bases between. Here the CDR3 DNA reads TGCAGTGCTAGACTCCTGCTCCATCCGAACACTGAAGCTTTCTTT. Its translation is CSARLLLHPNTEAFF.

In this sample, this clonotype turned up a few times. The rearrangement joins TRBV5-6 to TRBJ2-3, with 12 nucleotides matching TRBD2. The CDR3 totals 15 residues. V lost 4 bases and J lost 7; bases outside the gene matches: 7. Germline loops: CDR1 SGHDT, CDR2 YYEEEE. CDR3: CASSHRLAGENTQYF. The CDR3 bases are TGTGCCAGCAGCCACCGACTAGCGGGAGAGAATACGCAGTATTTT. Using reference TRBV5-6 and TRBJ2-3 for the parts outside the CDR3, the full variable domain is DAGVTQSPTHLIKTRGQQVTLRCSPKSGHDTVSWYQQALGQGPQFIFQYYEEEERQRGNFPDRFSGHQFPNYSSELNVNALLLGDSALYLCASSHRLAGENTQYFGPGTRLTVL.